This TCR beta chain was recovered during a study of blood T cell repertoires in COVID-19. Trimming at V came to 2 bases and at J to 4 bases, leaving 4 bases not matched to a gene. The CDR3 is made up of 14 amino acids. The germline V gene has CDR1 GTSNPN and CDR2 SVGIG (reference sequence). Assay: immunoSEQ multiplex PCR; the TCRdb copy retains only in-frame clones and omits some. The sample holds approximately 90,000 clones; 75% to 90% are singletons and the top ten take 18%. This TCR was recovered from a woman older than 75 with acute or convalescent COVID-19. V usage is TRBV30 and J usage is TRBJ1-4; 7 bases map to TRBD1. The sequenced material came from peripheral blood. CDR3 nucleotide sequence: TGTGCCTGGAGTCTGGGACAGAATAATGAAAAACTGTTTTTT. It encodes CAWSLGQNNEKLFF.